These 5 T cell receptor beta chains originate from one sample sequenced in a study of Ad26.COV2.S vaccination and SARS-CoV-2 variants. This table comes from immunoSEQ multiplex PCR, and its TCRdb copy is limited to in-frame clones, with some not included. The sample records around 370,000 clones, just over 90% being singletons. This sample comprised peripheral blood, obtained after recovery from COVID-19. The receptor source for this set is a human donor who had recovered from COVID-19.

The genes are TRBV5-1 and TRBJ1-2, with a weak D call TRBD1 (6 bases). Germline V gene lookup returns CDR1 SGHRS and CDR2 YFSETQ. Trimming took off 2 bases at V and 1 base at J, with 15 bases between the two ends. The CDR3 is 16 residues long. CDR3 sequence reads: CASSLQQGGRNYGYTF. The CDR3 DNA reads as TGCGCCAGCAGCTTACAACAGGGTGGTCGTAACTATGGCTACACCTTC.

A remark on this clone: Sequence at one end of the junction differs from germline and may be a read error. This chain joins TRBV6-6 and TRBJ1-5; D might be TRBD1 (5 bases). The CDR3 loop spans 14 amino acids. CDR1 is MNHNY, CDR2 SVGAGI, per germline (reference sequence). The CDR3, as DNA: TGTGTCAGCGAGGGGCTAATGAGCAATCAGCCCCAGCATTTT. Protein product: CVSEGLMSNQPQHF.

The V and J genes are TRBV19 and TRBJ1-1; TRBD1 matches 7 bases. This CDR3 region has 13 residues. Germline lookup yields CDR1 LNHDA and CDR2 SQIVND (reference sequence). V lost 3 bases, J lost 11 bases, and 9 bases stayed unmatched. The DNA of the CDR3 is TGTGCCAGTAGTATGTTGGGAGACAGGGTGGCTTTCTTT. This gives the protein CASSMLGDRVAFF.

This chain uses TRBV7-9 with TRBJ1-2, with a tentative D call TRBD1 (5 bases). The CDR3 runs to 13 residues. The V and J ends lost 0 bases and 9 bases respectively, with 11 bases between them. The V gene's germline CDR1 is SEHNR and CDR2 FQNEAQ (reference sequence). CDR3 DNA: TGTGCCAGCAGCTTAGCGCGGGACTCGCGCTACACCTTC. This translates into CASSLARDSRYTF.

CDR3 sequence reads: CASTQGGNTEAFF. CDR3 sequence (DNA): TGTGCCAGCACTCAAGGGGGGAACACTGAAGCTTTCTTT. The chain combines TRBV6-6 with TRBJ1-1, with D possibly matching TRBD1 (6 bases). Germline V gives CDR1 MNHNY, CDR2 SVGAGI (reference sequence). The CDR3 extends over 13 amino acids. The V end lost 7 bases, the J end lost 1 base, and 10 bases lay between the germline ends.